Below are 10 T cell receptor beta chains sequenced from a single sample in a study of blood T cell repertoires in COVID-19. Assay: immunoSEQ multiplex PCR; the TCRdb copy retains only in-frame clones and omits some. The repertoire consists of roughly 700,000 clones, with about nine tenths occurring once and the leading ten covering roughly 0.25%. Specimen: peripheral blood. These receptors came from a woman under 30 with acute or convalescent COVID-19.

The genes are TRBV27 and TRBJ1-2, with 7 bases identical to TRBD1. CDR3 length equals 16 residues. Per germline, CDR1 MNHEY and CDR2 SMNVEV (reference sequence). Trimming at V came to 0 bases and at J to 0 bases, leaving 4 bases not matched to a gene. In nucleotides, the CDR3 is TGTGCCAGCAGTTTATCGCCAGGGGGTACTAACTATGGCTACACCTTC. Translated, it gives CASSLSPGGTNYGYTF.

The CDR3 sequence is CASSELDRAITDTQYF. CDR3 coding DNA: TGTGCCAGCAGTGAATTGGACAGGGCTATCACAGATACGCAGTATTTT. The chain recombines TRBV2 with TRBJ2-3; TRBD1 matches at 8 bases. The junction had 6 bases not matched to a gene; V was cut back by 2 bases and J by 2 bases. Germline-derived CDR1 and CDR2 are SNHLY and FYNNEI. This CDR3 spans 16 amino acids.

V usage is TRBV5-6 and J usage is TRBJ1-1; TRBD1 matches at 8 bases. The germline gives CDR1 SGHDT, CDR2 YYEEEE. V was pared by 0 bases and J by 0 bases, with 4 bases of the junction left unmatched. The CDR3 runs to 16 residues. Here the CDR3 DNA reads TGTGCCAGCAGCTTGGGGGACAGGATATTGAACACTGAAGCTTTCTTT. This gives the protein CASSLGDRILNTEAFF.

The chain recombines TRBV5-6 with TRBJ1-1; TRBD1 matches 9 bases. V was pared by 2 bases and J by 4 bases, with 18 bases of the junction left unmatched. Germline V gene data show CDR1 as SGHDT and CDR2 as YYEEEE. CDR3 length equals 19 residues. CDR3 sequence (DNA): TGTGCCAGCAGCTTTCGTTCGTCGGGACAGGGAACGGTGGGCACTGAAGCTTTCTTT. It translates to CASSFRSSGQGTVGTEAFF. Filled out from reference TRBV5-6 and TRBJ1-1, the complete variable domain reads DAGVTQSPTHLIKTRGQQVTLRCSPKSGHDTVSWYQQALGQGPQFIFQYYEEEERQRGNFPDRFSGHQFPNYSSELNVNALLLGDSALYLCASSFRSSGQGTVGTEAFFGQGTRLTVV.

On this clone itself: Other DNA sequences within the sample encode an identical CDR3. V and J are TRBV7-9 and TRBJ1-2; TRBD1 might be the D (5 bases). The CDR3 covers 13 residues. Deletions cut 2 bases from V and 4 bases from J, with 8 bases between. Germline assignment: CDR1 SEHNR and CDR2 FQNEAQ (reference sequence). Here the CDR3 reads CASSLLGAYGYTF. In nucleotides, the CDR3 is TGTGCCAGCAGCTTACTAGGGGCCTATGGCTACACCTTC.

This chain uses TRBV3-1 (or the pseudogene TRBV3-2) with TRBJ1-5; tentatively, D is TRBD1 (5 bases). The CDR3 is made up of 15 amino acids. V lost 4 bases, J lost 6 bases, and 16 bases lay in between. The V gene's germline CDR1 is LGHDT and CDR2 YNNKEL (reference sequence). CDR3 coding DNA: TGTGCCAGCAGCCGAAAAGGAGGGACGGGTCAGCCCCAGCATTTT. This encodes CASSRKGGTGQPQHF.

This chain uses TRBV7-8 with TRBJ2-2, with D possibly being TRBD2 (6 bases). Between the trimmed V and J ends, which lost 3 bases and 5 bases, there was a span of 19 bases. CDR3 length equals 17 residues. Germline values: CDR1 SGHVS, CDR2 FQNEAQ. CDR3 loop: CASSFYGPAGRTGELFF. CDR3 DNA: TGTGCCAGCAGCTTCTATGGCCCGGCGGGACGGACCGGGGAGCTGTTTTTT.

V usage is TRBV9 and J usage is TRBJ2-3, with 9 bases aligning to TRBD1. This CDR3 is built from 17 residues. From germline, CDR1 is SGDLS and CDR2 YYNGEE. V lost 2 bases and J lost 5; bases outside the gene matches: 12. The CDR3 DNA reads TGTGCCAGCAGCGTGGACAGGGGCGGGTCGATACGAGATACGCAGTATTTT. Protein: CASSVDRGGSIRDTQYF.

The rearrangement links TRBV24-1 to TRBJ1-2, with a possible D match to TRBD1 (5 bases). Per germline, CDR1 KGHDR and CDR2 SFDVKD. The V end lost 5 bases, the J end lost 0 bases, and 6 bases lay between the germline ends. This CDR3 contains 13 residues. The CDR3 is CATSVTANYGYTF. In DNA, the CDR3 is TGTGCCACCAGTGTGACAGCTAACTATGGCTACACCTTC.

The V call is TRBV28, the J call TRBJ1-1, with 9 nucleotides matching TRBD1. This CDR3 region has 15 residues. Germline V gene sequence: CDR1 MDHEN, CDR2 SYDVKM. V dropped 3 bases and J dropped 4; count of bases not matched to a gene: 6. For the CDR3, the DNA is TGTGCCAGCAGTTTCGGGGACAGGGAGGGCACTGAAGCTTTCTTT. Translation gives CASSFGDREGTEAFF.